The clone carrying this T cell receptor beta chain has just a few counts. No antigen is known for it. Gene and germline names: mouse. The CDR3 is cut off 4 residues early in the read; its end comes from the germline J gene. Germline V gene lookup returns CDR1 FNHDT and CDR2 SITEND (reference sequence). The CDR3 is made up of 15 amino acids. V dropped 2 bases and J dropped 0; count of bases not matched to a gene: 4. Once RNA had been extracted, it was reverse transcribed into cDNA to act as the sequencing template. Measured with immunoSEQ multiplex PCR; TCRdb has only the in-frame clones, and not every one. There are about 270,000 clones in the sample, none observed a single time. This sample is drawn from a study of CD8+ T cells in alopecia areata. Study overall: C3H/HeJ donors with spontaneous alopecia, 6-12 months old, supplied skin grafts to roughly 7-10-week-old female C3H/HeJ mice. Study findings and constraints: Affected scalp, especially in alopecia totalis/universalis, had a higher clonality than normal scalp did. Shared TCR sequences were less clear between patients than in mice, possibly partly from HLA diversity. Alphabeta T cells residing in normal skin are also sequenced in scalp samples.

The pooled cutaneous lymph node cells were sorted using several markers (CD4, CD8alpha, NKG2D, NKG2ACE and others). V gene TRBV19 combines with J gene TRBJ1-2, with 7 bases aligning to TRBD1. Material for sequencing was CD4+ T cells sorted from a lymph node. This receptor was obtained from a C3H/HeJ mouse with alopecia areata. Strain haplotype at MHC: H2-k. Partial CDR3 DNA: TGTGCCAGCAGTATGAGTCAGGGGGCAAACTCC. Its protein is CASSMSQGANS. The CDR3 in full is CASSMSQGANSDYTF.